Shown below are 26 T cell receptor beta chains from a single sample sequenced in a study of CD8+ T cells in alopecia areata. cDNA reverse transcribed from extracted RNA served as the sequencing template. The repertoire was sequenced with immunoSEQ multiplex PCR; TCRdb's copy has only in-frame clones and lacks some. The data show about 100,000 clones, with about 60% seen just once and over 15% held by the top ten. Treatment specified: oral pan-JAK inhibitor, 5-10 mg twice daily. This specimen consisted of CD8+ T cells sorted from blood, obtained at roughly week 58, from a patient treated with tofacitinib. Receptor source: a human donor with alopecia areata.

This clone was detected only a few times. The chain has TRBV13 and TRBJ2-5, with TRBD1 matching over 10 bases. The germline gives CDR1 PRHDT, CDR2 FYEKMQ (reference sequence). The CDR3 is 16 residues long. The V segment lost 3 bases and the J segment 3 bases; nucleotides outside the gene matches: 7. Here the CDR3 reads CASSFSGTGVKETQYF. The CDR3 DNA reads TGTGCCAGCAGCTTTTCCGGGACAGGGGTAAAAGAGACCCAGTACTTC.

The chain employs TRBV4-2 and TRBJ1-5; D gene unclear. This CDR3 region has 16 residues. The germline CDR1 and CDR2 sequences are LGHNA and YNFKEQ. The V gene lost 0 bases and the J gene lost 3 bases, with 12 bases spanning the gap. For the CDR3, the DNA is TGTGCCAGCAGCCAAGATCTAATGGCGGCCAATCAGCCCCAGCATTTT. Amino acids: CASSQDLMAANQPQHF.

The rearrangement links TRBV4-1 to TRBJ1-2; D is uncertain. The V and J ends lost 2 bases and 4 bases respectively, with 14 bases between them. The CDR3 sequence is 15 residues long. Germline loops: CDR1 MGHRA, CDR2 YSYEKL. The CDR3 is CASSQKARDSYGYTF. The CDR3 region has the DNA TGCGCCAGCAGCCAAAAAGCACGCGATTCCTATGGCTACACCTTC.

V usage is TRBV7-9 and J usage is TRBJ1-1, with D hard to call. With 4 bases removed from V and 2 bases from J, the gap between germline ends came to 26 bases. This CDR3 has 19 amino acids. CDR1 SEHNR and CDR2 FQNEAQ come from the germline V gene (reference sequence). The CDR3: CASSSSLEYWSEANTEAFF. CDR3 bases: TGTGCCAGCAGCTCGAGCCTAGAGTATTGGTCAGAGGCCAACACTGAAGCTTTCTTT.

The chain links TRBV19 to TRBJ2-6; D uncertain. The CDR3 has 13 amino acids. V lost 10 bases, J lost 0 bases, and 7 bases lay in between. Germline loops: CDR1 LNHDA, CDR2 SQIVND (reference sequence). The CDR3: CATASSGANVLTF. CDR3 bases: TGTGCCACCGCAAGCTCTGGGGCCAACGTCCTGACTTTC.

The genes are TRBV5-4 and TRBJ2-2; D unclear. This CDR3 spans 15 amino acids. V shed 0 bases and J shed 1 base, with 7 bases lying between them. Germline CDR1 SGHNT, CDR2 YYREEE (reference sequence). CDR3 in DNA: TGTGCCAGCAGCTTGGGACACCAGAACACCGGGGAGCTGTTTTTT. This codes for CASSLGHQNTGELFF.

The gene calls are TRBV4-1 and TRBJ2-1, with 14 positions matching TRBD2. The CDR3 covers 20 residues. V dropped 3 bases and J dropped 0; count of bases not matched to a gene: 10. Germline V gene data show CDR1 as MGHRA and CDR2 as YSYEKL. CDR3 amino acids: CASSHRTSGGSTSSYNEQFF. DNA for the CDR3: TGCGCCAGCAGCCATCGGACTAGCGGGGGGTCCACGAGCTCCTACAATGAGCAGTTCTTC.

The chain uses TRBV13 and TRBJ2-1; D tentatively reads TRBD1 or TRBD2 (5 bases each). V lost 0 bases and J lost 5, with 20 bases in between. The CDR3 consists of 18 residues. CDR1 is PRHDT, CDR2 FYEKMQ, per germline (reference sequence). CDR3 nucleotide sequence: TGTGCCAGCAGCTTAGGTGGGGCGGGTACCCCTACTAACAATGAGCAGTTCTTC. Translating gives CASSLGGAGTPTNNEQFF.

J is TRBJ2-5 and V is TRBV6-5; 9 bases are a match to TRBD2. This CDR3 is built from 15 residues. Germline CDR1 reads MNHEY; CDR2 reads SVGAGI. V was clipped by 2 bases and J by 2 bases; unmatched bases: 3. The CDR3 DNA reads as TGTGCCAGCAGTTACGCGGGGGGGCAACAAGAGACCCAGTACTTC. This translates into CASSYAGGQQETQYF.

The V call is TRBV6-6, the J call TRBJ2-7; 7 bases line up with TRBD1. CDR1 and CDR2 from the germline V gene are MNHNY and SVGAGI (reference sequence). V shed 0 bases and J 5 bases; nucleotides not matched to a gene: 7. The length of the CDR3 is 15 residues. The CDR3 spells CASSYSGSGGNEQYF. CDR3 sequence (DNA): TGTGCCAGCAGTTACTCGGGATCAGGGGGAAACGAGCAGTACTTC.

V and J are TRBV5-6 and TRBJ2-5, with D possibly being TRBD2 (6 bases). This CDR3 contains 13 residues. CDR1 and CDR2 (germline): SGHDT, YYEEEE. Trimming took 4 bases from V and 5 from J, leaving 12 bases between them. DNA for the CDR3: TGTGCCAGCAGCCTCGAACGGGGGGAGACCCAGTACTTC. Translation: CASSLERGETQYF.

The gene calls are TRBV15 and TRBJ2-5; a possible D gene is TRBD2 (6 bases). The CDR3 consists of 15 residues. Germline V lookup: CDR1 LNHNV, CDR2 YYDKDF (reference sequence). Trimming took 3 bases from V and 2 from J, leaving 13 bases between them. The DNA of the CDR3 is TGTGCCACCAGCAGGACTTCGGGGGAACAAGAGACCCAGTACTTC. Residues: CATSRTSGEQETQYF. Looking up the rest from reference TRBV15 and TRBJ2-5 gives the full variable domain: DAMVIQNPRYQVTQFGKPVTLSCSQTLNHNVMYWYQQKSSQAPKLLFHYYDKDFNNEADTPDNFQSRRPNTSFCFLDIRSPGLGDTAMYLCATSRTSGEQETQYFGPGTRLLVL.

The sample holds a few counts of this clone. The chain links TRBV30 to TRBJ2-2; either TRBD1 or TRBD2 may supply D (6 bases each). This CDR3 is 13 amino acids long. Deletions cut 5 bases from V and 6 bases from J, with 13 bases between. Germline CDR1 GTSNPN, CDR2 SVGIG (reference sequence). CDR3 coding DNA: TGTGCCTGGGCGTGGGGGGCCCCCGGGGAGCTGTTTTTT. Amino acids: CAWAWGAPGELFF.

This clone came up once. The chain combines TRBV27 with TRBJ1-6, with TRBD1 matching 9 bases. The germline gives CDR1 MNHEY, CDR2 SMNVEV (reference sequence). This CDR3 region has 13 residues. V shed 4 bases, J shed 10 bases, and the junction held 2 bases outside the gene matches. The CDR3 sequence: CASSWDRVSPLHF. CDR3 DNA sequence: TGTGCCAGCAGTTGGGACAGGGTCTCACCCCTCCACTTT.

This clone was counted a few times. The J gene is TRBJ2-2, the V gene TRBV7-2, with D perhaps TRBD1 (5 bases). The CDR3 runs to 15 residues. V lost 5 bases to trimming and J lost 3 bases, with 13 bases between them. The germline V gene encodes CDR1 SGHTA and CDR2 FQGNSA. This CDR3 is CASSDTGHYTGELFF. As DNA, the CDR3 is TGTGCCAGCAGCGACACAGGACACTACACCGGGGAGCTGTTTTTT.

The chain recombines TRBV9 with TRBJ1-1; D is undetermined. The V gene lost 0 bases and the J gene lost 4 bases, with 13 bases spanning the gap. This CDR3 region has 15 residues. Germline V lookup: CDR1 SGDLS, CDR2 YYNGEE. CDR3 DNA sequence: TGTGCCAGCAGCGTAGCCGGAGGGCTGAGCACTGAAGCTTTCTTT. It codes for CASSVAGGLSTEAFF.

This clone showed up just a few times. V usage is TRBV19 and J usage is TRBJ1-2; D unresolved. V was cut by 5 bases and J by 4 bases, with 20 bases left in between. The CDR3 has 16 amino acids. Looked up from germline, CDR1 is LNHDA and CDR2 is SQIVND (reference sequence). In nucleotides, the CDR3 is TGTGCCAGTAGTTACCCCCCGGGCCCCAAGGGCTATGGCTACACCTTC. This sequence encodes CASSYPPGPKGYGYTF. Full variable domain (outside the CDR3, taken from reference TRBV19 and TRBJ1-2): DGGITQSPKYLFRKEGQNVTLSCEQNLNHDAMYWYRQDPGQGLRLIYYSQIVNDFQKGDIAEGYSVSREKKESFPLTVTSAQKNPTAFYLCASSYPPGPKGYGYTFGSGTRLTVV.

The genes are TRBV7-6 and TRBJ2-3; D is possibly TRBD1 or TRBD2 (6 bases each). CDR1 SGHVS and CDR2 FNYEAQ come from the germline V gene. The CDR3 loop spans 15 amino acids. Trimming took off 2 bases at V and 5 bases at J, with 14 bases between the two ends. The chain's CDR3 is CASSLPRGGQDTQYF. CDR3 nucleotides: TGTGCCAGCAGCTTACCCCGAGGGGGGCAAGATACGCAGTATTTT.

The chain has TRBV29-1 and TRBJ2-1; D gene ambiguous. Trimming cost V 1 base and J 4 bases, with 14 bases left between them. The CDR3 totals 15 residues. The germline gives CDR1 SQVTM, CDR2 ANQGSEA. CDR3 nucleotides: TGCAGCGTTGAAGTCTTGGGGTCCTATTACAATGAGCAGTTCTTC. As protein: CSVEVLGSYYNEQFF.

The chain employs TRBV29-1 and TRBJ2-2, with 7 bases fitting TRBD2. The V gene end was trimmed by 2 bases and the J gene end by 6 bases; junction bases not matched to a gene: 9. The CDR3 has 15 amino acids. Germline V gives CDR1 SQVTM, CDR2 ANQGSEA. For the CDR3, the DNA is TGCAGCGTTGAACTCCTGGGAGGGGTATCCGGGGAGCTGTTTTTT. It specifies CSVELLGGVSGELFF.

The chain recombines TRBV7-2 with TRBJ2-5, with D maybe TRBD2 (6 bases). Trimming took 2 bases from V and 3 from J, leaving 22 bases between them. Germline CDR1 reads SGHTA; CDR2 reads FQGNSA. CDR3 length equals 18 residues. CDR3 region: CASSLTPRQTSPKETQYF. The CDR3 nucleotides read TGTGCCAGCAGCTTAACTCCCAGACAAACTAGCCCCAAAGAGACCCAGTACTTC.

This clone was seen only once. The DNA for the CDR3 is TGCGCCAGCAGCCAAGATCCGACCAGGGAAAGGGTCCGAGACGGTGGCTACACCTTC. Translating it yields CASSQDPTRERVRDGGYTF. This chain links TRBV4-1 with TRBJ1-2; TRBD1 might be the D (5 bases). Germline assignment: CDR1 MGHRA and CDR2 YSYEKL. Between the trimmed V and J ends, which lost 0 bases and 7 bases, there was a span of 27 bases. This CDR3 is 19 amino acids long.

V usage is TRBV19 and J usage is TRBJ1-5, with 7 bases identical to TRBD1. The CDR3 has 14 residues. CDR1 and CDR2 from the germline V gene are LNHDA and SQIVND (reference sequence). Unmatched junction bases numbered 1, after V lost 4 bases and J lost 1 base. Here the CDR3 reads CASSTGQSNQPQHF. In DNA, the CDR3 is TGTGCCAGTAGTACGGGACAGAGCAATCAGCCCCAGCATTTT.

V usage is TRBV30 and J usage is TRBJ1-1; no firm D call. CDR3 length: 13 amino acids. V shed 8 bases and J shed 0 bases, with 13 bases lying between them. Germline V gene data show CDR1 as GTSNPN and CDR2 as SVGIG (reference sequence). In DNA, the CDR3 is TGTGCCCTAAGCCGGGCAGTGAACACTGAAGCTTTCTTT. Its protein is CALSRAVNTEAFF.

V usage is TRBV9 and J usage is TRBJ2-5, with TRBD1 identical over 7 bases. The trim removed 3 bases at V and 5 bases at J, leaving 10 bases unmatched. The CDR3 spans 15 residues. Germline-derived CDR1 and CDR2 are SGDLS and YYNGEE. Here the CDR3 reads CASSAATGAGETQYF. DNA for the CDR3: TGTGCCAGCAGCGCCGCTACAGGGGCTGGGGAGACCCAGTACTTC.

The J gene is TRBJ2-7, the V gene TRBV2; a weak D match, TRBD2 (6 bases). CDR1 is SNHLY and CDR2 is FYNNEI in the germline V gene. The CDR3 totals 13 residues. V dropped 3 bases and J dropped 6 bases, with 12 bases sitting between them. The CDR3 nucleotides are TGTGCCAGCAGTGACAGGGAGGCGGGCGAGCAGTACTTC. Protein: CASSDREAGEQYF.